Sequencing of this TCR beta chain was carried out in a study of blood T cells in healthy people across ages. Sample-barcoded 5' priming and a J-beta primer mix drove a second PCR of about 6 to 12 cycles. A template-switch adaptor that had 12 random nucleotides put a tag on each cDNA molecule. Using its own MiXCR run on the 5' RACE reads, TCRdb lists one record per CDR3 protein. The sample includes over 1,300,000 distinct CDR3 sequences, 45% to 70% seen only once; the top ten take approximately 7%. This clonotype was seen only once. Germline V gene data show CDR1 as SGHTA and CDR2 as FQGNSA. The CDR3 is 15 amino acids. V lost 0 bases and J lost 3, with 12 bases in between. Healthy Russian Caucasian donors spanned ages about 6 to 95 years. Per sample, extraction of total RNA gave at least 6 micrograms in every case.

This chain links TRBV7-2 with TRBJ2-7; D gene ambiguous. The TCR comes from a man between 18 and 29 years old in good health. The sample taken for sequencing was blood. The CDR3 nucleotides are TGTGCCAGCAGCTTAGCTCCGGGCAGGTACTACGAGCAGTACTTC. This encodes CASSLAPGRYYEQYF.